This T cell receptor beta chain was captured in a study of cytomegalovirus exposure and HLA in healthy donors. PCR involved 60 Vbeta and 13 Jbeta primers. Assay: immunoSEQ multiplex PCR; the TCRdb copy retains only in-frame clones and omits some. This sample yields fewer than 200,000 clones, of which roughly 84% are seen a single time; about 1.5% belongs to the top ten. CDR3 length: 17 amino acids. V lost 8 bases, J lost 3 bases, and 23 bases lay in between. Germline assignment: CDR1 MNHEY and CDR2 SMNVEV (reference sequence). This chain uses TRBV27 with TRBJ2-4; tentatively, D is TRBD2 (6 bases). This receptor was taken from a male donor in good health and CMV-seronegative. Specimen: PBMCs. The CDR3 sequence: CASGRVPMAGHKNIQYF. The CDR3 DNA reads as TGTGCCAGCGGCCGGGTCCCGATGGCGGGGCACAAAAACATTCAGTACTTC.